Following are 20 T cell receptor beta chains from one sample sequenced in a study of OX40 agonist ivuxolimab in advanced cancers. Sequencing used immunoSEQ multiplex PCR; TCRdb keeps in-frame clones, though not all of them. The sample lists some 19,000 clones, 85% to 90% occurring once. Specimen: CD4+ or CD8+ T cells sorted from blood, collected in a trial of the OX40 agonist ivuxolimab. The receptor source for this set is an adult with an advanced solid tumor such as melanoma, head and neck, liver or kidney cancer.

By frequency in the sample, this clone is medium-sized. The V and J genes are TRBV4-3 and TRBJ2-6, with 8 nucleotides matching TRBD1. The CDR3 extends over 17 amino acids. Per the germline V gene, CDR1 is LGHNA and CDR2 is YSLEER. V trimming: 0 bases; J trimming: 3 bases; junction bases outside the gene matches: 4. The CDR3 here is CASSQDRTGFGANVLTF. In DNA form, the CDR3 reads TGCGCCAGCAGCCAAGATCGGACAGGGTTTGGGGCCAACGTCCTGACTTTC.

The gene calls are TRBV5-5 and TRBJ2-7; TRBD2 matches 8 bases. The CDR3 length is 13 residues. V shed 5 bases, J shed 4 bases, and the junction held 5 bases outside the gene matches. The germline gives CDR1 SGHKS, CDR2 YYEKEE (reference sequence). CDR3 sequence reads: CASSPGTRYEQYF. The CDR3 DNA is TGTGCCAGCAGTCCCGGGACTAGGTACGAGCAGTACTTC.

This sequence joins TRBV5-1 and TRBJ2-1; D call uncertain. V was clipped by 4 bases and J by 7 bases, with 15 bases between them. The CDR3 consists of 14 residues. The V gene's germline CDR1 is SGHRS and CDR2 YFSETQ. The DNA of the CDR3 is TGCGCCAGCAGCCCGAACGACAAGCCGAATGAGCAGTTCTTC. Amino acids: CASSPNDKPNEQFF.

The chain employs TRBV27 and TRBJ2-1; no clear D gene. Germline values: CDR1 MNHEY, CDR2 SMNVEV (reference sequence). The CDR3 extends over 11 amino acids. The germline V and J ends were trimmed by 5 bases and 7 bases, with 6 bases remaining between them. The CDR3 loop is CASSTANEQFF. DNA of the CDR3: TGTGCCAGCAGTACCGCGAATGAGCAGTTCTTC.

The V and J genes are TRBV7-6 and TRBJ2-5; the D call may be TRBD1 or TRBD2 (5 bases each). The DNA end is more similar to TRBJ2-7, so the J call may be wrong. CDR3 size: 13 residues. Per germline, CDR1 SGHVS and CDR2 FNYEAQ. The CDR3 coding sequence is TGTGCCAGCAGCATAGGGACGTACTACGAGCAGTACTTC. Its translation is CASSIGTYYEQYF.

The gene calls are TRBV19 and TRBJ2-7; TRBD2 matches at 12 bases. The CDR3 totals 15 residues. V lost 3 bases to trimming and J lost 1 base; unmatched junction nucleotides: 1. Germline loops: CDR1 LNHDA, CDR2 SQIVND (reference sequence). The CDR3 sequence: CASSMGLAGSYEQYF. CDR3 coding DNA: TGTGCCAGTAGTATGGGACTAGCGGGTTCCTACGAGCAGTACTTC.

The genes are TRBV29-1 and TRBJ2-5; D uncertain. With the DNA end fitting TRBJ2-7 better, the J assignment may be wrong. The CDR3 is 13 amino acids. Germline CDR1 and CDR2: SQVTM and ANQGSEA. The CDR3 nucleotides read TGCAGCGTTTTGTCATCCACCTCCTACGAGCAGTACTTC. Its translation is CSVLSSTSYEQYF.

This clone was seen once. The CDR3 is CASSVINNEQFF. CDR3 nucleotides: TGTGCCAGCAGCGTGATTAACAATGAGCAGTTCTTC. The rearrangement uses TRBV13 and TRBJ2-1; no clear D gene. V was clipped by 5 bases and J by 5 bases, with 7 bases between them. This CDR3 contains 12 residues. Per germline, CDR1 PRHDT and CDR2 FYEKMQ (reference sequence).

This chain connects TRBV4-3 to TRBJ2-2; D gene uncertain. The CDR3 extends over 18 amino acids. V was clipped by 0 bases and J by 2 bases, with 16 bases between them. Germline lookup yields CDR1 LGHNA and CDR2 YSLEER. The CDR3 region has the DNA TGCGCCAGCAGCCAAGATTATGCGAGTTGGCGAAACACCGGGGAGCTGTTTTTT. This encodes CASSQDYASWRNTGELFF.

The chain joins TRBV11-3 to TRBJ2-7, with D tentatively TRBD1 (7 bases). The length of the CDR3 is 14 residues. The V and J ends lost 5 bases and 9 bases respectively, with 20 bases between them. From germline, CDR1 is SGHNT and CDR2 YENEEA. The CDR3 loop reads CASSPSVAGGGQYF. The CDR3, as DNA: TGTGCCAGCAGCCCATCGGTGGCAGGGGGAGGGCAGTACTTC. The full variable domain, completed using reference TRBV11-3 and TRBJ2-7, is EAGVVQSPRYKIIEKKQPVAFWCNPISGHNTLYWYLQNLGQGPELLIRYENEEAVDDSQLPKDRFSAERLKGVDSTLKIQPAELGDSAVYLCASSPSVAGGGQYFGPGTRLTVT.

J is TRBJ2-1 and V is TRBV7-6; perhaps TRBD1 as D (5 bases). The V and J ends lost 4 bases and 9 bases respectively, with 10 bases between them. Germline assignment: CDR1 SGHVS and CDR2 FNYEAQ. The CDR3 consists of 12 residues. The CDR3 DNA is TGTGCCAGCAGCTACCAGGGTCCTGAGCAGTTCTTC. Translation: CASSYQGPEQFF.

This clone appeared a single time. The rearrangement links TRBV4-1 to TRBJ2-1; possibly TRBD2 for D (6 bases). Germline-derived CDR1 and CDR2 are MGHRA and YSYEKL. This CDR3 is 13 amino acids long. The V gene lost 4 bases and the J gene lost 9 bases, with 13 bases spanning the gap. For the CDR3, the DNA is TGCGCCAGCAGCCCGGGACTGCTGGGTGAGCAGTTCTTC. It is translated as CASSPGLLGEQFF.

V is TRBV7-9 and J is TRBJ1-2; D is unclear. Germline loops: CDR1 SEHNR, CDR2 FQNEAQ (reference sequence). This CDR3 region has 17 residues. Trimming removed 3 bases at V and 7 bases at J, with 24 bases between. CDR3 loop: CASSFWAGERSLAGYTF. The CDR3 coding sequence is TGTGCCAGCAGCTTCTGGGCAGGCGAAAGGTCCTTGGCTGGCTACACCTTC.

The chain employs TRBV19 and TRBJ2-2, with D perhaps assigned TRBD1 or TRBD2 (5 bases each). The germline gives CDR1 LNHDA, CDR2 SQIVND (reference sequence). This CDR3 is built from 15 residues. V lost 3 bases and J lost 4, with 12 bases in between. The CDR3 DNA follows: TGTGCCAGTAGTATGAACTCCGGGGCCACCGGGGAGCTGTTTTTT. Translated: CASSMNSGATGELFF.

The CDR3, as DNA: TGCGCCAGCAGCCAAGATAGGCGGGACCACTACAATGAGCAGTTCTTC. Protein product: CASSQDRRDHYNEQFF. The rearrangement links TRBV4-3 to TRBJ2-1; maybe TRBD2 (6 bases). The germline V and J ends were trimmed by 0 bases and 3 bases, with 12 bases remaining between them. The CDR3 spans 16 residues. Germline V lookup: CDR1 LGHNA, CDR2 YSLEER.

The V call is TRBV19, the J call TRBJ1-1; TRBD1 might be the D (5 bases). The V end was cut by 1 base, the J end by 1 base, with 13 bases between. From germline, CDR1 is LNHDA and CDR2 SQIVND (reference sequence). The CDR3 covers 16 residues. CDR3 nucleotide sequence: TGTGCCAGTAGTATAGTCGGGACGGGGCGGAACACTGAAGCTTTCTTT. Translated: CASSIVGTGRNTEAFF. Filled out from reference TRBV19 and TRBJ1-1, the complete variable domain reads DGGITQSPKYLFRKEGQNVTLSCEQNLNHDAMYWYRQDPGQGLRLIYYSQIVNDFQKGDIAEGYSVSREKKESFPLTVTSAQKNPTAFYLCASSIVGTGRNTEAFFGQGTRLTVV.

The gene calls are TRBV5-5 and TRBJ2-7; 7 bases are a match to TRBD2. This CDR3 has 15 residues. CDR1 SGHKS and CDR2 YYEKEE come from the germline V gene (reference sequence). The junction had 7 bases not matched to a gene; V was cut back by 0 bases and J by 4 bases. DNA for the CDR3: TGTGCCAGCAGCTTGGCGGGACTAAGTTCGTACGAGCAGTACTTC. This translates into CASSLAGLSSYEQYF.

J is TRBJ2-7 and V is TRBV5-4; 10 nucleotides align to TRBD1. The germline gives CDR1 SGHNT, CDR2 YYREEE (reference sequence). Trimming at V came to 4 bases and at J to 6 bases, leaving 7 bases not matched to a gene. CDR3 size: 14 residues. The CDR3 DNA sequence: TGTGCCAGCAGCACCACCGGGACAGGGGCCGAGCAGTACTTC. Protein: CASSTTGTGAEQYF.

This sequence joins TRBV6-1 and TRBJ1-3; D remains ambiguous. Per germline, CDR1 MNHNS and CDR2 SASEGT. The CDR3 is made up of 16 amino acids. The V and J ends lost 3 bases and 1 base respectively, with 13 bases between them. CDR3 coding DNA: TGTGCCAGCAGTGAGTTCCCCGACGGATCTGGAAACACCATATATTTT. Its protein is CASSEFPDGSGNTIYF.

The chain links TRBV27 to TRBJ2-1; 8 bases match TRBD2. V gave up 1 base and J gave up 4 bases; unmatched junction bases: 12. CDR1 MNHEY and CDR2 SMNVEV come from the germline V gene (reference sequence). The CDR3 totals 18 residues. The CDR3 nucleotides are TGTGCCAGCAGTTTATTAGGGAGTCTAGCGGGTTCTTACAATGAGCAGTTCTTC. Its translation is CASSLLGSLAGSYNEQFF.